Below, 18 T cell receptor beta chains from the same sample are listed, as sequenced in a study of tumor-infiltrating lymphocytes in primary liver carcinoma. Making TCR beta cDNA involved 400 to 600 ng total RNA and a constant-region primer. A slightly modified ARM-PCR protocol with three nested multiplex PCR rounds produced these TCR beta libraries. Rounds one and two of PCR, each of roughly 10 cycles, were primed with TRBV1-TRBV30 forward primers and a C-beta reverse primer. TCRdb passed the multiplex PCR reads through MiXCR, listing each CDR3 protein once. Found here are 99,000 or so distinct CDR3 sequences, 82% of them singletons; the top ten hold approximately 18%. Unsorted bulk tissue, about 18-32 mg of it, served as the source for co-extraction of RNA and DNA. Sequenced sample: liver tumor tissue from sampling region 3. The subset denotes: tumor region T3, left-lateral pole. The receptors here all came from a man aged 35 to 55 with primary liver carcinoma and hepatitis B virus infection.

Concerning this clonotype itself: An end of the junction does not agree with germline; a read error may underlie this. The rearrangement uses TRBV5-4 and TRBJ2-5, with unresolved D. The CDR3 sequence is 12 residues long. In germline, CDR1 is SGHNT, CDR2 YYREEE (reference sequence). The CDR3: CASSTYQEAQYF. Written as DNA, the CDR3 is TGTGCCAGCAGTACGTACCAAGAGGCCCAGTACTTC.

Worth noting for this clonotype: This is likely a read error, given that the CDR3 carries no conserved phenylalanine or tryptophan at its end. The chain couples TRBV7-9 to TRBJ2-5, with 10 bases that match TRBD1. Germline trimming cut 6 bases from V and 3 bases from J; bases unmatched to any gene: 7. Per germline, CDR1 SEHNR and CDR2 FQNEAQ (reference sequence). The CDR3 is made up of 15 amino acids. CDR3 coding DNA: TGTGCCAGCAGATTCTGGACAGGGGGAGAAGAGACCCAGTACATC. This translates into CASRFWTGGEETQYI.

Of note for this clonotype: The junction and the germline gene differ at one end; a read error may be behind it. The chain is built from TRBV6-1 and TRBJ2-3; D is unresolved. Looked up from germline, CDR1 is MNHNS and CDR2 is SASEGT. This CDR3 spans 11 amino acids. As DNA, the CDR3 is TGCGCCAGCAGTCAAATAGATACGCAGTATTTT. This translates into CASSQIDTQYF.

This clonotype was seen just once. At one end the junction does not follow the germline gene, possibly because of a read error. The chain combines TRBV6-1 with TRBJ2-1, with 9 bases that match TRBD2. Germline V gene sequence: CDR1 MNHNS, CDR2 SASEGT. This CDR3 region has 15 residues. For the CDR3, the DNA is TGTGCCAGCAGTGTAGAAGCGGGAGGATACAATGAGCATTCCTTC. This translates into CASSVEAGGYNEHSF.

As to this clonotype: This may be a read error, as it is one base from a much larger clone. The chain combines TRBV28 with TRBJ1-3, with a weak D call TRBD1 (6 bases). Germline CDR1 is MDHEN and CDR2 is SYDVKM. The CDR3 loop spans 14 amino acids. CDR3 amino acids: CASGGASSGKTIYF. CDR3 sequence (DNA): TGTGCCAGTGGGGGGGCGAGCTCTGGAAAGACCATATATTTT. Full variable domain (missing parts from reference TRBV28 and TRBJ1-3): DVKVTQSSRYLVKRTGEKVFLECVQDMDHENMFWYRQDPGLGLRLIYFSYDVKMKEKGDIPEGYSVSREKKERFSLILESASTNQTSMYLCASGGASSGKTIYFGEGSWLTVV.

With regard to this clonotype: As the CDR3 is not closed by the conserved phenylalanine or tryptophan, this likely results from a read error. No DNA is shown, since the ends of the CDR3 on it are uncertain; the CDR3 is the one TCRdb lists. The chain couples TRBV6-5 to TRBJ2-7. Germline V gene lookup returns CDR1 MNHEY and CDR2 SVGAGI. The CDR3 is made up of 12 amino acids, end residues included. The CDR3 loop is CAIQDGRSEQYL.

The chain uses TRBV6-2 or TRBV6-3 and TRBJ1-1, with D possibly being TRBD1 (6 bases). Trimming removed 9 bases at V and 5 bases at J, with 19 bases between. Germline lookup yields CDR1 MNHEY and CDR2 SVGEGT. The CDR3 totals 14 residues. DNA for the CDR3: TGTGCCAGTCGGCGAGGGGGGACGAGTACTGAAGCTTTCTTT. Translation gives CASRRGGTSTEAFF.

The genes are TRBV6-1 and TRBJ2-3; D is unresolved. Trimming stripped 2 bases from V and 1 base from J, with 13 bases between. CDR3 length equals 16 residues. Germline values: CDR1 MNHNS, CDR2 SASEGT. CDR3 sequence: CASSERRRFRTDTQYF. As DNA, the CDR3 is TGTGCCAGCAGTGAAAGGCGGAGATTTCGCACAGATACGCAGTATTTT.

About this clonotype: Since a much larger clone is just one base distant, this may be a read error. The rearrangement uses TRBV20-1 and TRBJ2-1; 8 nucleotides match TRBD1. J lost 8 bases, V lost 6 bases, and 12 bases had no gene match. Looked up from germline, CDR1 is DFQATT and CDR2 is SNEGSKA (reference sequence). The CDR3 is made up of 14 amino acids. The CDR3 loop is CSARGQGDYDEQFF. The CDR3 bases are TGCAGTGCCAGGGGGCAGGGAGATTACGATGAGCAGTTCTTC.

As to this clonotype: The conserved phenylalanine or tryptophan normally closing the CDR3 is absent here, so this likely arose from a read error. The chain is built from TRBV13 and TRBJ2-1; tentative D call: TRBD1 (5 bases). In germline, CDR1 is PRHDT, CDR2 FYEKMQ (reference sequence). The ends were cut back, 0 bases at V and 6 bases at J, with 15 bases in the middle. The CDR3 length is 16 residues. The CDR3 sequence is CASSLGDQGRGNEQFL. CDR3 nucleotide sequence: TGTGCCAGCAGCTTAGGGGACCAGGGAAGGGGCAATGAGCAGTTCCTC.

Notes on this clonotype: The junction departs from the called germline gene at one end, perhaps through a read error. This chain connects TRBV12-3 or TRBV12-4 to TRBJ2-1; D gene uncertain. The CDR3 consists of 11 residues. The CDR3 bases are TGTGCTAGCAGTATGGGCAATGAGCAGTTCTTC. It yields the protein CASSMGNEQFF.

A remark on this clonotype: No conserved phenylalanine or tryptophan is present at the end of the CDR3, so a read error is the likely explanation. No DNA is shown, since the ends of the CDR3 on it are uncertain; the CDR3 is the one TCRdb lists. V and J are TRBV14 and TRBJ1-6; the table's D call TRBD1 went unverified against the DNA. Ends included, the CDR3 has 14 residues. Germline-derived CDR1 and CDR2 are SGHDN and FVKESK. CDR3 region: CASSHSGENSPLQS.

Notes on this clonotype: At one boundary the junction diverges from the germline segment, which might be a read error. This chain links TRBV20-1 with TRBJ2-1; D call uncertain. This CDR3 is 15 amino acids long. The germline CDR1 and CDR2 sequences are DFQATT and SNEGSKA (reference sequence). The CDR3 DNA follows: TGCAGTGCGAGAGGAAGATCTAGACTCTACAATAAGCAGTTCTTC. It encodes CSARGRSRLYNKQFF.

This clonotype has at least ten counts. The chain employs TRBV28 and TRBJ2-5; D is uncertain. The V end was cut by 5 bases, the J end by 6 bases, with 10 bases between. The CDR3 length is 12 residues. Germline CDR1 reads MDHEN; CDR2 reads SYDVKM. Here the CDR3 reads CASSTPFKTQYF. Here the CDR3 DNA reads TGTGCCAGCAGTACCCCTTTTAAGACCCAGTACTTC.

This clonotype has at least ten counts. V gene TRBV28 combines with J gene TRBJ1-2, with TRBD1 identical over 9 bases. The ends lost 6 bases at V and 8 bases at J; junction bases unmatched: 7. Germline V lookup: CDR1 MDHEN, CDR2 SYDVKM. This CDR3 comprises 13 residues. The CDR3 DNA reads as TGTGCCAGCAGCCGACAGGGGGTAGAGGGCTACACCTTC. Protein: CASSRQGVEGYTF.

At least ten counts were recorded for this clonotype. V usage is TRBV11-2 and J usage is TRBJ1-1; tentative D call: TRBD1 (5 bases). The CDR3 runs to 15 residues. V was trimmed by 3 bases and J by 3 bases, leaving 14 bases between them. CDR1 and CDR2 (germline): SGHAT, FQNNGV. The CDR3 reads CASSFGGSRHTEAFF. The CDR3 nucleotides are TGTGCCAGCAGCTTCGGGGGGAGTCGGCACACTGAAGCTTTCTTT. The full variable domain, with the rest looked up from reference TRBV11-2 and TRBJ1-1, is EAGVAQSPRYKIIEKRQSVAFWCNPISGHATLYWYQQILGQGPKLLIQFQNNGVVDDSQLPKDRFSAERLKGVDSTLKIQPAKLEDSAVYLCASSFGGSRHTEAFFGQGTRLTVV.

This clonotype was detected once. It may be a read error: a sequence one base away is much more abundant. The final CDR3 position lacks the conserved phenylalanine or tryptophan, pointing to a likely read error. The J gene is TRBJ2-3, the V gene TRBV29-1, with no clear D. Deletions cut 4 bases from V and 9 bases from J, with 11 bases between. CDR1 SQVTM and CDR2 ANQGSEA come from the germline V gene. The CDR3 runs 11 residues. Here the CDR3 reads CSVAGPVTQYY. In DNA, the CDR3 is TGCAGCGTTGCCGGGCCCGTAACGCAGTATTAT.

Details on this clonotype: A read error is likely, as this CDR3 ends without the conserved phenylalanine or tryptophan. Because the CDR3's place on the DNA is in doubt, the DNA is left out and the CDR3 is given as listed by TCRdb. This rearrangement joins TRBV6-2 or TRBV6-3 to TRBJ1-1. Germline CDR1 and CDR2: MNHEY and SVGEGT. Counting both end residues, the CDR3 totals 11 amino acids. This CDR3 reads CASSYLVEALY.